Here is one T cell receptor (beta chain) with its context. With 60 Vbeta and 13 Jbeta primers, the PCR was carried out. Some clones are missing from TCRdb's copy, which holds only in-frame ones; the method was immunoSEQ multiplex PCR. The profile shows approximately 110,000 clones, 74% of them singletons. Germline lookup yields CDR1 SGHTA and CDR2 FQGTGA. This CDR3 contains 15 residues. J was trimmed by 10 bases and V by 5 bases; bases with no gene match: 10. This specimen comes from a study of cytomegalovirus exposure and HLA in healthy donors. Sequencing was done on a sample of PBMCs. J is TRBJ2-1 and V is TRBV7-3; TRBD2 matches at 11 bases. This TCR was sampled from a woman between 50 and 59 years old in good health and CMV-seropositive. The CDR3 here is CASSPLAGGRLEQFF. The DNA of the CDR3 is TGTGCCAGCAGCCCTTTAGCGGGGGGGAGGTTGGAGCAGTTCTTC. Full variable domain (rest looked up from reference TRBV7-3 and TRBJ2-1): GAGVSQTPSNKVTEKGKYVELRCDPISGHTALYWYRQSLGQGPEFLIYFQGTGAADDSGLPNDRFFAVRPEGSVSTLKIQRTERGDSAVYLCASSPLAGGRLEQFFGPGTRLTVL.